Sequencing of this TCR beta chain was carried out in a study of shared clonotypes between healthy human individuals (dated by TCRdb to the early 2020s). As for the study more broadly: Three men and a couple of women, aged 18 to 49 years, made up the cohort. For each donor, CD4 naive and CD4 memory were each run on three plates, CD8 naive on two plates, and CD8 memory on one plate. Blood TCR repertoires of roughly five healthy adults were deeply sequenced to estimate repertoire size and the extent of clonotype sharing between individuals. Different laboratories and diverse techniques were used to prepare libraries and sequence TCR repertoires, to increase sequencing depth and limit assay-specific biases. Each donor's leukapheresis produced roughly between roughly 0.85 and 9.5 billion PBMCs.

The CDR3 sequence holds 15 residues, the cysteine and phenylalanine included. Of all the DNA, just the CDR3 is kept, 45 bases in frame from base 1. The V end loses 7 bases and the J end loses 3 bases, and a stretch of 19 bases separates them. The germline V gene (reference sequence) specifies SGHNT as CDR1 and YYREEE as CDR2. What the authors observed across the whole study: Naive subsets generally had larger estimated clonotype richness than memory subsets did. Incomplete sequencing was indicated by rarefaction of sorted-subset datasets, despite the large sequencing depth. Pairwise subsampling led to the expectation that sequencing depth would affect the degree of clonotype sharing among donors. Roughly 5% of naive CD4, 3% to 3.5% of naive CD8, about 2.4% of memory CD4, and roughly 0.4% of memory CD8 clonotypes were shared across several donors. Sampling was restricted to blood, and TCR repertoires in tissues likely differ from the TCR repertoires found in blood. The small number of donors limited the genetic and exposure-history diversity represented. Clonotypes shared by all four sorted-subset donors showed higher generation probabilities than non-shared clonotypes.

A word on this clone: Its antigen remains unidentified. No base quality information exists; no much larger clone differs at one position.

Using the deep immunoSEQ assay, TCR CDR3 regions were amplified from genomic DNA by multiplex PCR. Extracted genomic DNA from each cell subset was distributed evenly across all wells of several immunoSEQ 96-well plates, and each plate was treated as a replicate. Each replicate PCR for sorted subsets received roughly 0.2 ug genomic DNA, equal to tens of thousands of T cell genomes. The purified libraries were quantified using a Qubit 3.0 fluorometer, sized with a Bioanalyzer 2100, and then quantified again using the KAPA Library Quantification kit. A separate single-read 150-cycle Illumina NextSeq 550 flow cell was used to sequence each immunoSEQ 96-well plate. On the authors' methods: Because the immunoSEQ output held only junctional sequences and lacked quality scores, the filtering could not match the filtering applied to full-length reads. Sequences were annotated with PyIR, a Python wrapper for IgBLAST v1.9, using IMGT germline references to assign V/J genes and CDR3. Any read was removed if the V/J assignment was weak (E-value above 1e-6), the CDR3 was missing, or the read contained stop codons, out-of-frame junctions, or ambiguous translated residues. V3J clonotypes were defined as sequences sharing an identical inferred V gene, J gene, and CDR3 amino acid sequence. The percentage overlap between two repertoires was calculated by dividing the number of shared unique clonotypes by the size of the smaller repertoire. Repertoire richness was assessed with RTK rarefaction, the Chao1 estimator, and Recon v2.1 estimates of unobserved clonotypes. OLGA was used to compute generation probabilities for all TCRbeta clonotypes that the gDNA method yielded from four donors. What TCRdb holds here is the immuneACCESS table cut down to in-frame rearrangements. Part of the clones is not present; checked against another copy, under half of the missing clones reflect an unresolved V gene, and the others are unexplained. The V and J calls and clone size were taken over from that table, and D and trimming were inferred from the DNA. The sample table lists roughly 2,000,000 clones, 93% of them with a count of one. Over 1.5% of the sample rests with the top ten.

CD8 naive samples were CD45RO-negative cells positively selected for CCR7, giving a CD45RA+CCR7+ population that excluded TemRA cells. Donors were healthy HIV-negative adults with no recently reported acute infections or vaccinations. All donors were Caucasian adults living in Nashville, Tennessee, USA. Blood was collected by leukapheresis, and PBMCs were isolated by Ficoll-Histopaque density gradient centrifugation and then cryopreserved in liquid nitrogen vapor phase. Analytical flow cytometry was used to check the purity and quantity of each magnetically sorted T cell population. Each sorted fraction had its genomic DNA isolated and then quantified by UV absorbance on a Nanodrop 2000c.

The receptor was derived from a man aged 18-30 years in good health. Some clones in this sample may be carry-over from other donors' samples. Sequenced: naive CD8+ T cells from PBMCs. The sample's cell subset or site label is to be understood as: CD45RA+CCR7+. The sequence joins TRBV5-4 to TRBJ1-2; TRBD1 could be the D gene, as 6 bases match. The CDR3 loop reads CASVRLGGLDYGYTF. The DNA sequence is TGTGCCAGCGTCCGTCTAGGGGGTTTAGACTATGGCTACACCTTC. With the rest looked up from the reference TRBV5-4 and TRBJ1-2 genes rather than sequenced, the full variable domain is ETGVTQSPTHLIKTRGQQVTLRCSSQSGHNTVSWYQQALGQGPQFIFQYYREEENGRGNFPPRFSGLQFPNYSSELNVNALELDDSALYLCASVRLGGLDYGYTFGSGTRLTVV.